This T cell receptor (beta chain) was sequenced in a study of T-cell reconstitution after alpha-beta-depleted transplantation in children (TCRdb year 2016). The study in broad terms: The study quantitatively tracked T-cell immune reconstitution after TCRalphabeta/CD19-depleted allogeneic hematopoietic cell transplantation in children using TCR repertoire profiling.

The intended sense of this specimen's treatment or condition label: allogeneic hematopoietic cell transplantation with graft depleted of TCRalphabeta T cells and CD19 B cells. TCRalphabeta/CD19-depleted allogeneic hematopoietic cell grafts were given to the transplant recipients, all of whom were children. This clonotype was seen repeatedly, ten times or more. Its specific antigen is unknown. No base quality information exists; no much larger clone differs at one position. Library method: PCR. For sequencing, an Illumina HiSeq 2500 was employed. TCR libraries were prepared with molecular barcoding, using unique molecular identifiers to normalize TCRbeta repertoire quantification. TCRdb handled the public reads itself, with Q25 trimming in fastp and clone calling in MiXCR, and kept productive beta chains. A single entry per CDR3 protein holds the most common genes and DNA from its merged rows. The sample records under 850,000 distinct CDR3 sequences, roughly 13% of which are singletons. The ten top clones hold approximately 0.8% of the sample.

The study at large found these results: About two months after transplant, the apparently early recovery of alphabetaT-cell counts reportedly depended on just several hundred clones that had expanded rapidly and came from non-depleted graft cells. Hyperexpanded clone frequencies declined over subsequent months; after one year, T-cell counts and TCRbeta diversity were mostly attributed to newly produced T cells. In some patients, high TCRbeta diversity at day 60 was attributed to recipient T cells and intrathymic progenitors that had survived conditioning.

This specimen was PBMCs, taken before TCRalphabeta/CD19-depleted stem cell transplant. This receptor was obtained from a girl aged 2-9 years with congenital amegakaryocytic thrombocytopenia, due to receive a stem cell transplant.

The encoded CDR3 is CSARPGFSSTDTQYF. The DNA sequence is TGCAGTGCCCGACCGGGGTTCTCTAGCACAGATACGCAGTATTTT. This receptor chain uses TRBV20-1 and TRBJ2-3; 5 matching bases give a weak D call of TRBD2. The germline V gene (reference sequence) yields DFQATT for CDR1 and SNEGSKA for CDR2. The CDR3 goes from the cysteine to the phenylalanine over 15 residues. The read is trimmed to its CDR3 DNA, 45 bases read in frame from base 1. Trimming at the junction amounts to 6 bases on V and 0 bases on J, and the germline ends lie 16 bases apart.